This is a list of T cell receptor beta chains from one sample in a study of blood T cell repertoires in COVID-19. Profiled with immunoSEQ multiplex PCR; TCRdb holds only in-frame clones, not every one. The sample has fewer than 300,000 clones, approximately 88% seen once. Material for sequencing was peripheral blood. The receptors come from a human donor with COVID-19, enrolled during active disease. The donor label of this sample is uncertain. Both conserved end residues are part of each CDR3. D genes are given only for firm matches. The size of a clone is reported for some rows only, either as once, few or many, or as a class for expanded clones.

D,size,J,V,CDR3
TRBD1,.,TRBJ2-1,TRBV15,CATSRDRAGTGKNEQFF
TRBD2,once,TRBJ2-7,TRBV5-1,CASSRGLAGREQYF
.,once,TRBJ2-2,TRBV19,CASSIRALNTGELFF
.,once,TRBJ1-2,TRBV5-6,CASSPGEGLYTF
.,.,TRBJ1-1,TRBV19,CASSIASRTEAFF
TRBD1,.,TRBJ1-1,TRBV4-2,CASSQTTGGFTEAFF
.,.,TRBJ2-1,TRBV27,CASSLRRGSSYNEQFF
.,once,TRBJ2-1,TRBV7-3,CASSLPLEQGNEQFF
.,few,TRBJ2-2,TRBV3-1/TRBV3-2,CASSRESQTITGELFF
.,.,TRBJ1-2,TRBV6-5,CASSGGAYGSYTF
.,.,TRBJ1-4,TRBV7-3,CASSPQGITNEKLFF
TRBD1,.,TRBJ1-2,TRBV18,CASSPGQDIYGYTF
.,.,TRBJ2-7,TRBV6-5,CASTSTTSYEQYF
.,.,TRBJ2-2,TRBV12-3/TRBV12-4,CASSSDSGELFF
.,.,TRBJ2-7,TRBV6-2/TRBV6-3,CASSQSSYEQYF
TRBD2,.,TRBJ2-5,TRBV5-8,CASSLGLIGGTRTQYF
.,.,TRBJ2-5,TRBV7-9,CASSPPLSTGTQYF
TRBD1,.,TRBJ1-6,TRBV6-5,CASMLEQGAGSLHF
TRBD1,.,TRBJ1-6,TRBV4-3,CASSQARTGNSPLHF
TRBD2,.,TRBJ2-2,TRBV7-9,CASSKRTSGTGELFF
TRBD1,.,TRBJ2-5,TRBV5-8,CASSLGTGTGSPETQYF
TRBD2,.,TRBJ2-2,TRBV9,CASSAPRASGRGGELFF
TRBD2,.,TRBJ2-5,TRBV7-9,CASSPLRAGETQYF
.,once,TRBJ2-1,TRBV7-3,CASSLKMGGSYNEQFF
TRBD1,.,TRBJ2-1,TRBV6-5,CASNTQGAYNEQFF
.,once,TRBJ1-1,TRBV5-5,CASSRQVQNTEAFF
TRBD2,.,TRBJ2-1,TRBV19,CASSTRTSGYNEQFF
.,.,TRBJ1-2,TRBV30,CAWRQDYDLGYTF